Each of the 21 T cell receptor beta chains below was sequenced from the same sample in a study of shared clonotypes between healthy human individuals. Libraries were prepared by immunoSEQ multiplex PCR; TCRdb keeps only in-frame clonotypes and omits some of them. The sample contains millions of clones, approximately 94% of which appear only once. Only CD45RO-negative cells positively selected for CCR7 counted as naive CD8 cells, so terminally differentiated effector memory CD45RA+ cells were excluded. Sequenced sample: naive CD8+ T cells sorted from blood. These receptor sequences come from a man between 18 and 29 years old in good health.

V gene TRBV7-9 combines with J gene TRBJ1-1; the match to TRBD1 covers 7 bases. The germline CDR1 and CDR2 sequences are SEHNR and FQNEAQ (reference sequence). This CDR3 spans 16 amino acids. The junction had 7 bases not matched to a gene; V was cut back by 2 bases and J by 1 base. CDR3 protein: CASSLSTGVWNTEAFF. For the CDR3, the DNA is TGTGCCAGCAGCTTAAGTACAGGGGTGTGGAACACTGAAGCTTTCTTT.

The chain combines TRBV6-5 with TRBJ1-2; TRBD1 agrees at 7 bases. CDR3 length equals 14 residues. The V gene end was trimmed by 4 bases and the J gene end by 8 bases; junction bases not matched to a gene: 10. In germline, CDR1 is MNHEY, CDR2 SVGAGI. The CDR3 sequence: CASSLLQGLEGYTF. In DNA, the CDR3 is TGTGCCAGCAGTTTACTACAGGGGCTAGAGGGCTACACCTTC.

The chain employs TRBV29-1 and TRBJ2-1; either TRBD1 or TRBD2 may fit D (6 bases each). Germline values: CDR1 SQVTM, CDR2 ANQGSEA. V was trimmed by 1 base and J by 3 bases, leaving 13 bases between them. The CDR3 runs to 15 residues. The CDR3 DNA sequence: TGCAGCGTTGAAGCTAGGGGGGAGCACTACAATGAGCAGTTCTTC. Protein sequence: CSVEARGEHYNEQFF.

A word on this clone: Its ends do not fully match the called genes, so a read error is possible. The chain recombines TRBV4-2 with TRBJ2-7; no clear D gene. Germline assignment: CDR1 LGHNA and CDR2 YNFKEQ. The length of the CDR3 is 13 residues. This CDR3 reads CASSQEEDWNRHF. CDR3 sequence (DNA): TGTGCCAGCAGCCAAGAAGAAGATTGGAACAGACACTTC.

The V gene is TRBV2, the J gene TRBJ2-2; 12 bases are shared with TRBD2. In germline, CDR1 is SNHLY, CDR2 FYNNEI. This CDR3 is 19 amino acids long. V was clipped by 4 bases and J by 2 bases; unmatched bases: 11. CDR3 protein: CASSGQQGLAGFNTGELFF. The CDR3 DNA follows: TGTGCCAGCAGTGGACAACAGGGACTAGCGGGCTTTAACACCGGGGAGCTGTTTTTT.

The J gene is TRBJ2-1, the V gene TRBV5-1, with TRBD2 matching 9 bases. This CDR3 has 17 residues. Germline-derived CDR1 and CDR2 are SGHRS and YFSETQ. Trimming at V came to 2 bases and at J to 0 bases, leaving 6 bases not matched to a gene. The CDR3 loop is CASSFSGGFSSYNEQFF. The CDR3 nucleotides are TGCGCCAGCAGCTTTAGCGGGGGCTTTAGCTCCTACAATGAGCAGTTCTTC.

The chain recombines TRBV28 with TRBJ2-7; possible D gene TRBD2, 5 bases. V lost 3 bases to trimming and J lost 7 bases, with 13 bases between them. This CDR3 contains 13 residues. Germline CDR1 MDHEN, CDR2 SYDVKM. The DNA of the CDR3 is TGTGCCAGCAGTTTGTCCGGGGTCAGAGAGCAGTACTTC. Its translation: CASSLSGVREQYF.

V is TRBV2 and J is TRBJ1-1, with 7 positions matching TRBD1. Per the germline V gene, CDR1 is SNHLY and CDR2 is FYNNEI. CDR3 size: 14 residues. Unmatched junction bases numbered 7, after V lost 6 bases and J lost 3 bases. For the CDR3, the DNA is TGTGCCAGCAGAGAGACAGGGTCATACACTGAAGCTTTCTTT. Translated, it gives CASRETGSYTEAFF.

CDR3 in amino acids: CASSLAGGETGELFF. In DNA, the CDR3 is TGTGCCAGCAGCTTAGCAGGGGGCGAGACCGGGGAGCTGTTTTTT. The V and J genes are TRBV7-3 and TRBJ2-2, with 8 bases aligning to TRBD1. This CDR3 spans 15 amino acids. Germline CDR1 is SGHTA and CDR2 is FQGTGA. The J segment lost 5 bases and the V segment lost 2 bases, leaving 4 bases of the junction unmatched.

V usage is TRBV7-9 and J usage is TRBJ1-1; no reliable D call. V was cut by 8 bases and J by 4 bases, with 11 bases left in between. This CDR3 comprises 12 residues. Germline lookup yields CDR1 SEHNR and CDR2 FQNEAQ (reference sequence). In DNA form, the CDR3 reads TGTGCCAGCGTCGAAGAGCTCACTGAAGCTTTCTTT. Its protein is CASVEELTEAFF.

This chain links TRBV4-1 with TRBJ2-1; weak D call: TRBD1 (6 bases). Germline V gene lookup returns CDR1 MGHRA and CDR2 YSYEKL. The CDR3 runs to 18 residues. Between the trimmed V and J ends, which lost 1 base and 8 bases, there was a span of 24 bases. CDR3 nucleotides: TGCGCCAGCAGCCAAGGGGAGACAGGCCCCCTATCTTACGATGAGCAGTTCTTC. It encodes CASSQGETGPLSYDEQFF.

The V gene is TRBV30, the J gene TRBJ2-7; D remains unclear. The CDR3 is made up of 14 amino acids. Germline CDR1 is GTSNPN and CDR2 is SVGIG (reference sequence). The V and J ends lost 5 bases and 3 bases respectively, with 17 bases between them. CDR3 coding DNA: TGTGCCTGGGGGTATGAAGACACCCTCTACGAGCAGTACTTC. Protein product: CAWGYEDTLYEQYF.

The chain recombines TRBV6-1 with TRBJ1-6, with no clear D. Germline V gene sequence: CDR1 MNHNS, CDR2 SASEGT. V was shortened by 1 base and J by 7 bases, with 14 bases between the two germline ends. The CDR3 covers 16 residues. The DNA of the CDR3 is TGTGCCAGCAGTGAAGGGAAGGGTTGGGAAAATTCACCCCTCCACTTT. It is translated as CASSEGKGWENSPLHF.

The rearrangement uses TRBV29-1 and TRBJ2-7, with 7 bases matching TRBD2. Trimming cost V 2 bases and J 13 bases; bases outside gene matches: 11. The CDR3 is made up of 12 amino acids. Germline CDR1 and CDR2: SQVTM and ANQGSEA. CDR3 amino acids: CSVEWSGGGIYF. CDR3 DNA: TGCAGCGTTGAATGGTCTGGGGGGGGAATCTACTTC.

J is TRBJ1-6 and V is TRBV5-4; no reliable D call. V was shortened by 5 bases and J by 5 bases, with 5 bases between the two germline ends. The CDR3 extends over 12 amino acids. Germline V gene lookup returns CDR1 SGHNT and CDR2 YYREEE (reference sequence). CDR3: CASSFNNSPLHF. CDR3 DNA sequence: TGTGCCAGCAGTTTCAATAATTCACCCCTCCACTTT.

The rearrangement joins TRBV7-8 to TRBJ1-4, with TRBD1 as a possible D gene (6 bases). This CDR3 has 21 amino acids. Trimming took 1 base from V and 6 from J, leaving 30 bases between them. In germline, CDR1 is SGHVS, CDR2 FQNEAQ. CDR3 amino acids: CASSLGGGRLKTWDIDEKLFF. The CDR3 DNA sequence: TGTGCCAGCAGCTTAGGGGGAGGGAGGCTTAAAACGTGGGACATTGATGAAAAACTGTTTTTT.

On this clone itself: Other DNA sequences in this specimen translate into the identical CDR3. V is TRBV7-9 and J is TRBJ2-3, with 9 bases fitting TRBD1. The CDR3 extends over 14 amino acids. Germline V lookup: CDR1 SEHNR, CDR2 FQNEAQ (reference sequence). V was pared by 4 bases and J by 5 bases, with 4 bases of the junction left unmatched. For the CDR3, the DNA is TGTGCCAGCAGCTCGGGACAGGGATTAGATACGCAGTATTTT. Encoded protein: CASSSGQGLDTQYF.

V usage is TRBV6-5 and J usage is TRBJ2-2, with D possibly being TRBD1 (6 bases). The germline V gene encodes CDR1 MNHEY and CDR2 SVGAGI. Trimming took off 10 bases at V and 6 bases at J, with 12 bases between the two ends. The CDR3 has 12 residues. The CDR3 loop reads CATQGSAGELFF. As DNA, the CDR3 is TGTGCCACCCAGGGGTCGGCCGGGGAGCTGTTTTTT.

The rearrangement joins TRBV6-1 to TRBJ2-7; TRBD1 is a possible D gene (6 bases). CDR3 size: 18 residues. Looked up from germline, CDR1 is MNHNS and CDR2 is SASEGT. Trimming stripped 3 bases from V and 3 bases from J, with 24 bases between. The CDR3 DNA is TGTGCCAGCAGTGACCCCGGACAGCTCAACCAATTTTTCTACGAGCAGTACTTC. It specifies CASSDPGQLNQFFYEQYF.

This chain's CDR3 is CACSSTEAFF. The CDR3, as DNA: TGTGCCTGTTCGTCCACTGAAGCTTTCTTT. This chain connects TRBV30 to TRBJ1-1; D is uncertain. V lost 6 bases and J lost 4, with 6 bases in between. Germline values: CDR1 GTSNPN, CDR2 SVGIG (reference sequence). The CDR3 runs 10 residues.

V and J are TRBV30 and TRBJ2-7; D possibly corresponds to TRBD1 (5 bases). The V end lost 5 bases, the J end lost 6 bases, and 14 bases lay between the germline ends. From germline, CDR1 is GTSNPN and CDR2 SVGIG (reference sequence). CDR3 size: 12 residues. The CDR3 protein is CAWEDISSEQYF. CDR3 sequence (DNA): TGTGCCTGGGAGGACATCTCTAGCGAGCAGTACTTC.